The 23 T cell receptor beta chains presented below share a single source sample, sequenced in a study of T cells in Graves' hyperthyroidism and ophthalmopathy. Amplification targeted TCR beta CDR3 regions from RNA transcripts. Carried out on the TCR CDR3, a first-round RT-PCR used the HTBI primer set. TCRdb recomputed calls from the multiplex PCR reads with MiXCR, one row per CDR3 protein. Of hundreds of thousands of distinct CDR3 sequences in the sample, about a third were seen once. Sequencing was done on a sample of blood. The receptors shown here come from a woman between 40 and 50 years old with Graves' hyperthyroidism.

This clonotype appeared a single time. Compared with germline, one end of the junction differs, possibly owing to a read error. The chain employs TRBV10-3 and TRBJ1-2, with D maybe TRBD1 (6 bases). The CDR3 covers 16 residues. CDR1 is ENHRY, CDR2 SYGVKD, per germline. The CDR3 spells CAVSRDGGALDYGNTF. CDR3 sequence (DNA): TGTGCCGTCAGCCGGGACGGGGGGGCGCTGGACTATGGCAACACCTTC.

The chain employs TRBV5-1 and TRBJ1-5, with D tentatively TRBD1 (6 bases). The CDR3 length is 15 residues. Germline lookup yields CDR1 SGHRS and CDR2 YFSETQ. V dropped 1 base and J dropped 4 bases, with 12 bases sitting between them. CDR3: CASSLWGAVNQPQHF. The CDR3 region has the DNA TGCGCCAGCAGCTTGTGGGGGGCAGTTAATCAGCCCCAGCATTTT.

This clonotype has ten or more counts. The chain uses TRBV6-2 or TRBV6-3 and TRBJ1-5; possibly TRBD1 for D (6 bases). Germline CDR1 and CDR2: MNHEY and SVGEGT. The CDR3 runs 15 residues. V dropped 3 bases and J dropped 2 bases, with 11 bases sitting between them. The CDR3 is CASSYGGRGNQPQHF. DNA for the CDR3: TGTGCCAGCAGTTATGGGGGCAGGGGCAATCAGCCCCAGCATTTT.

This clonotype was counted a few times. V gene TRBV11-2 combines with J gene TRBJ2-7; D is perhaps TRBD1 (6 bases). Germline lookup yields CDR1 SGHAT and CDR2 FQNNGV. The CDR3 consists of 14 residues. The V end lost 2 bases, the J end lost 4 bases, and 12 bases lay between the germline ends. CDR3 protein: CASSLWAGDYEQYF. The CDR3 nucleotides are TGTGCCAGCAGCTTATGGGCAGGGGATTACGAGCAGTACTTC.

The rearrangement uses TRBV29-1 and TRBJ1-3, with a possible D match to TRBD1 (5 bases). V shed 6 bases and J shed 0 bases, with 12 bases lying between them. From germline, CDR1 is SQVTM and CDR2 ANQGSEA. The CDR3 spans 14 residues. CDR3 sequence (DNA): TGCAGCGTAAACCGAGGGACCTCTGGAAACACCATATATTTT. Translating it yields CSVNRGTSGNTIYF.

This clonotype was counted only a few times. CDR3 in amino acids: CAISEGGTRDGELFF. CDR3 nucleotides: TGTGCCATCAGTGAGGGGGGGACCAGGGACGGGGAGCTGTTTTTT. The V and J genes are TRBV10-3 and TRBJ2-2; tentative D call: TRBD2 (6 bases). The CDR3 totals 15 residues. The germline gives CDR1 ENHRY, CDR2 SYGVKD. With 2 bases removed from V and 7 bases from J, the gap between germline ends came to 14 bases.

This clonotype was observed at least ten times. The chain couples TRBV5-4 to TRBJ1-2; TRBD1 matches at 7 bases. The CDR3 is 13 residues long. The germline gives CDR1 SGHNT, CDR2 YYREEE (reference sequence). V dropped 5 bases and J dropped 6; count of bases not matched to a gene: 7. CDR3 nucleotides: TGTGCCAGCAGTTATACCGGGACAGATGGCTACACCTTC. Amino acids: CASSYTGTDGYTF.

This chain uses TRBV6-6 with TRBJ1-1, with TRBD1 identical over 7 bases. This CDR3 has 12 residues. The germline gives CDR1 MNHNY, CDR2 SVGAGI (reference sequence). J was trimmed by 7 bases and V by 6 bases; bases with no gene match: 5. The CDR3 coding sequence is TGTGCCAGCAGCGGAGGGGGCGGTGAAGCTTTCTTT. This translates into CASSGGGGEAFF.

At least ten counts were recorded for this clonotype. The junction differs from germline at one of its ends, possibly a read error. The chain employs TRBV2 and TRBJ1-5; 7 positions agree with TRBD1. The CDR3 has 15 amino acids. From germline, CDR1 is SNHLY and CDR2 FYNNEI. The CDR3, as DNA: TGTGCCGGCAGCCGAGGGACAGCCAGCAATCAGCCCCAGCATTTT. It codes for CAGSRGTASNQPQHF.

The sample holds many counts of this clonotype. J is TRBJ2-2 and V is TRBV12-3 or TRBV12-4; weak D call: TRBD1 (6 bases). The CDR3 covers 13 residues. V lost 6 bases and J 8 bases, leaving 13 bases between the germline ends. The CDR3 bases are TGTGCCAGCAGCCTAACCGGGACAGGGGAGCTGTTTTTT. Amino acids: CASSLTGTGELFF.

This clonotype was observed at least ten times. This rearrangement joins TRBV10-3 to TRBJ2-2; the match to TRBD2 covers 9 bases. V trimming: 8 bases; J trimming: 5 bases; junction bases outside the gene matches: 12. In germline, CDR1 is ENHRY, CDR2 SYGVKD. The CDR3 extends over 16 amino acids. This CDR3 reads CAILAGAGTRTGELFF. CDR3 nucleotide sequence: TGTGCCATCTTAGCGGGGGCCGGAACAAGGACCGGGGAGCTGTTTTTT.

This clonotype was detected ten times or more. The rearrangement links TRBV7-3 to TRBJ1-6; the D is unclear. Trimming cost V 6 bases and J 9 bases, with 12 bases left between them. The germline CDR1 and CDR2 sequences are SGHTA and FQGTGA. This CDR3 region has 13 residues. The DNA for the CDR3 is TGTGCCAGCAGTCGTTATATGGGTTCACCCCTCCACTTT. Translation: CASSRYMGSPLHF.

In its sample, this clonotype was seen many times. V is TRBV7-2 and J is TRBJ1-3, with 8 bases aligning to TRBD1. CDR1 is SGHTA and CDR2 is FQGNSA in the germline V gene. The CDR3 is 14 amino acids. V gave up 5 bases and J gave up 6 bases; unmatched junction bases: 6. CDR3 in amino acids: CASSRTGGTNTIYF. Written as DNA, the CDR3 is TGTGCCAGCAGCAGAACAGGGGGAACAAACACCATATATTTT.

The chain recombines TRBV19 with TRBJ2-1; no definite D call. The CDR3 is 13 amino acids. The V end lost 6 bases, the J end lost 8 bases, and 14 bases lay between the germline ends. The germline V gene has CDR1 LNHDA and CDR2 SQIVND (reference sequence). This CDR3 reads CASRWLNGHEQFF. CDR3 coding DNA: TGTGCCAGTAGATGGCTAAATGGCCATGAGCAGTTCTTC.

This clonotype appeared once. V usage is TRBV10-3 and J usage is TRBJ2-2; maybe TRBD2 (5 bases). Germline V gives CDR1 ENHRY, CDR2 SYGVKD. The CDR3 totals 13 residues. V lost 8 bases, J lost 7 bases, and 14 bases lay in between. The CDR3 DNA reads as TGTGCCATCCGGGATGAGGGATTCGGGGAGCTGTTTTTT. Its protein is CAIRDEGFGELFF.

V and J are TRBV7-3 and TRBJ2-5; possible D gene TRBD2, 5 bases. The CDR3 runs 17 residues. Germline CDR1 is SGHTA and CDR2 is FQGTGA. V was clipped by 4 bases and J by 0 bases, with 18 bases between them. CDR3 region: CASSCYVGESYQETQYF. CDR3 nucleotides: TGTGCCAGCAGCTGCTATGTCGGGGAAAGCTACCAAGAGACCCAGTACTTC.

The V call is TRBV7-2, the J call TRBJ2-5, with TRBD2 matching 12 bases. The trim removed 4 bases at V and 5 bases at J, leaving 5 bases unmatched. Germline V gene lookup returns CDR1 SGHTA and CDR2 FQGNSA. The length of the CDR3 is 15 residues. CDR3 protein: CASSSLAGGMETQYF. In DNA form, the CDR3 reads TGTGCCAGCAGCTCACTAGCGGGGGGTATGGAGACCCAGTACTTC.

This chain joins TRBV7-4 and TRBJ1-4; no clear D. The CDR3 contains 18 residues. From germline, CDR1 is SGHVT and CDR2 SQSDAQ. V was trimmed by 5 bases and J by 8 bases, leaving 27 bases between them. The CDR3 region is CASSGRIAGMGGVEKLFF. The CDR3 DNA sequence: TGTGCCAGCAGCGGAAGAATAGCGGGGATGGGTGGCGTAGAAAAACTGTTTTTT.

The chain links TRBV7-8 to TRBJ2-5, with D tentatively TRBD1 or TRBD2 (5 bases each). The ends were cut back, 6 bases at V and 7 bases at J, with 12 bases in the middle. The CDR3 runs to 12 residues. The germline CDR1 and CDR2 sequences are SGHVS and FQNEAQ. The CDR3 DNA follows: TGTGCCAGCAGAGGGGAGACGGGGACCCAGTACTTC. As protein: CASRGETGTQYF.

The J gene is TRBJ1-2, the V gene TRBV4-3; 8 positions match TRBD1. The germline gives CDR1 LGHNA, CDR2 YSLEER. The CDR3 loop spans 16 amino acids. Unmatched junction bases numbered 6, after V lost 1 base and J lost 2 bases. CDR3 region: CASSQGIGTGNYGYTF. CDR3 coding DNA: TGCGCCAGCAGCCAAGGGATCGGGACAGGCAACTATGGCTACACCTTC.

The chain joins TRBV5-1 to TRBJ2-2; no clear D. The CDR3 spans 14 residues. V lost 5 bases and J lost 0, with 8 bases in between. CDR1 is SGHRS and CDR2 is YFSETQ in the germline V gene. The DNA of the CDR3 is TGCGCCAGCAGTTTTCCCTCGAACACCGGGGAGCTGTTTTTT. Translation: CASSFPSNTGELFF.

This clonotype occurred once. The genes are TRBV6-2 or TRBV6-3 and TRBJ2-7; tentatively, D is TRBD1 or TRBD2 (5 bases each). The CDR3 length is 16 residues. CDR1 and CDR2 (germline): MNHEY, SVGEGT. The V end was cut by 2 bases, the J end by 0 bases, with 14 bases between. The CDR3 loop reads CASSYGPGHSSYEQYF. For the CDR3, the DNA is TGTGCCAGCAGTTACGGGCCGGGGCACAGCTCCTACGAGCAGTACTTC.

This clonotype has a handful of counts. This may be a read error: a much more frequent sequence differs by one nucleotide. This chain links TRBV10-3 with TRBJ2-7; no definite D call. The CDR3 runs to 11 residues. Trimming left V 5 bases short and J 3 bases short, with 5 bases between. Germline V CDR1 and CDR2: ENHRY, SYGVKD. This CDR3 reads CAISYDYEQYF. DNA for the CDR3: TGTGCCATCAGTTACGACTACGAGCAGTACTTC.